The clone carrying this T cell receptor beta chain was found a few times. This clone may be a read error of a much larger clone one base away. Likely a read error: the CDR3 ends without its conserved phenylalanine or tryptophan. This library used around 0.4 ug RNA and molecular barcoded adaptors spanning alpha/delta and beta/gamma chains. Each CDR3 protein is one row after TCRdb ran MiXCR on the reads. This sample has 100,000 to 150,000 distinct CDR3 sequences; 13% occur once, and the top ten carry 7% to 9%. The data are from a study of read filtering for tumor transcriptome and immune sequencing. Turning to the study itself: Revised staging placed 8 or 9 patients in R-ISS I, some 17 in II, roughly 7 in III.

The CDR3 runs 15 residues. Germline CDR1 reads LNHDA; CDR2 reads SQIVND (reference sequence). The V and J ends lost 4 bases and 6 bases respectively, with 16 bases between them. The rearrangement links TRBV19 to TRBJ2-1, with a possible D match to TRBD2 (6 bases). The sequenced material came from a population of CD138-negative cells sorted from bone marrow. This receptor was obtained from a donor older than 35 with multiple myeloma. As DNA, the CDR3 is TGTGCCAGTAGTACTCACCCGGAGGGTCCCAATGAGCAGTTCTCC. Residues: CASSTHPEGPNEQFS.